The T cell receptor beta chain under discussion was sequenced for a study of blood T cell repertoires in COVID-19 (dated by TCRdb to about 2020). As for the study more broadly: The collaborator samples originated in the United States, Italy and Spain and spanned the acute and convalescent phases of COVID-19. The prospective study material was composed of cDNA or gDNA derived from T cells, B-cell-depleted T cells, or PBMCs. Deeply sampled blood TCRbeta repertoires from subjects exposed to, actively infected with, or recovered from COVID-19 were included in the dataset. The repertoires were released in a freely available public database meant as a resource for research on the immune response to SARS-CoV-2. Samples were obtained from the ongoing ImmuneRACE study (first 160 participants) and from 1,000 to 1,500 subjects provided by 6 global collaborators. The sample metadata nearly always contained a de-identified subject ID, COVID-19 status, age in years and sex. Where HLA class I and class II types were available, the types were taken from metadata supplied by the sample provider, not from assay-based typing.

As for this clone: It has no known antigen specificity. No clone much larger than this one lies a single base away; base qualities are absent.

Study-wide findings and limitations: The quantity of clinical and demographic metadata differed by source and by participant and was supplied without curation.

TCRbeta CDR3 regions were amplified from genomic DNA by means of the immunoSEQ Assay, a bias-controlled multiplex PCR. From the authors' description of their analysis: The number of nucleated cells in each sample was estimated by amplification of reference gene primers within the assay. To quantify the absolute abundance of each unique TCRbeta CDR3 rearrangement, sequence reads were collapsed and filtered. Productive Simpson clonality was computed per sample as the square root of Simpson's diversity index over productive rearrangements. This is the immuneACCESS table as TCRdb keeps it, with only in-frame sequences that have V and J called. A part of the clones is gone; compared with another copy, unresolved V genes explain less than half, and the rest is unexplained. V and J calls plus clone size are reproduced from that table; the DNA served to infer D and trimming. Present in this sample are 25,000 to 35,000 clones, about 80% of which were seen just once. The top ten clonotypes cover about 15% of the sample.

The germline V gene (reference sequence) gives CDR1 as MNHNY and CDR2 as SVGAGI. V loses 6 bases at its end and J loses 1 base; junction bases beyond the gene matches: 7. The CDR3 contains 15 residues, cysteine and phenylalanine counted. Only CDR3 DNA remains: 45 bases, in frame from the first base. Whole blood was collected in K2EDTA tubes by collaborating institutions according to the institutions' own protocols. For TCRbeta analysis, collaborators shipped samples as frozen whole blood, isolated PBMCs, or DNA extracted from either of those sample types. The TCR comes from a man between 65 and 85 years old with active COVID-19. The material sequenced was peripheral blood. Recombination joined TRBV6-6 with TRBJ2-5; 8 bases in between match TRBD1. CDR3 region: CASRETGTGQETQYF. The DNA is TGTGCCAGCAGAGAGACCGGGACAGGCCAAGAGACCCAGTACTTC.